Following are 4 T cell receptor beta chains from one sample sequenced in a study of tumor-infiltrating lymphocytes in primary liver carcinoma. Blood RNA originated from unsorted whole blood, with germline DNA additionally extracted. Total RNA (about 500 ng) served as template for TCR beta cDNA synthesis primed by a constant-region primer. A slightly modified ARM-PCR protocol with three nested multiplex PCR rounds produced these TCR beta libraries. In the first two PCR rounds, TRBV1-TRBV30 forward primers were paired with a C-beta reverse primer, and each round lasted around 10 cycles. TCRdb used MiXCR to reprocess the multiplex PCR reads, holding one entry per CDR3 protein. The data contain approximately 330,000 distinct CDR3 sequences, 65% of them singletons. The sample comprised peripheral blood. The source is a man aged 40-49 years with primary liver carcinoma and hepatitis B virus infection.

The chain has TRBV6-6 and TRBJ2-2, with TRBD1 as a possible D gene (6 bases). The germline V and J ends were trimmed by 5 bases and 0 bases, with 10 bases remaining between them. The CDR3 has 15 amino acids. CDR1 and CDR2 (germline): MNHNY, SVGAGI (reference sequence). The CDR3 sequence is CASSLGHSNTGELFF. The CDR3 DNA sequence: TGTGCCAGCAGTCTGGGACACTCGAACACCGGGGAGCTGTTTTTT.

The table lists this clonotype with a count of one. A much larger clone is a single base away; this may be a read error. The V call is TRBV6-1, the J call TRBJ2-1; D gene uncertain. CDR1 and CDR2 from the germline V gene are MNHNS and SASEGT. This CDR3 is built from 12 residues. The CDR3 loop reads CGSSEDTDEQFF. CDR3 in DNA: TGTGGCAGCAGTGAAGATACAGATGAGCAGTTCTTC.

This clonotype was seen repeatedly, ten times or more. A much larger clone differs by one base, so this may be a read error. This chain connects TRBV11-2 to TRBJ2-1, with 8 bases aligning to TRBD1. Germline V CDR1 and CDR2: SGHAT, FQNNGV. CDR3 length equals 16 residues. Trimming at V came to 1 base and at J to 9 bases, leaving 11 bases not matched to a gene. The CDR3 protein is CASSLAPGQGAGEQFF. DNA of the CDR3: TGTGCCAGCAGCTTAGCCCCCGGGCAGGGGGCTGGTGAGCAGTTCTTC.

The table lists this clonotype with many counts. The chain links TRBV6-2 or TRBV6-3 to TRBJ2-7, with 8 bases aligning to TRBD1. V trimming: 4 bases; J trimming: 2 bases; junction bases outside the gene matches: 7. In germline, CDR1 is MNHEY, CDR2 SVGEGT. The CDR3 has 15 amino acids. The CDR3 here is CASSSFRDRPYEQYF. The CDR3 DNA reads TGTGCCAGCAGTTCTTTCCGGGACAGGCCCTACGAGCAGTACTTC.